This record looks at one T cell receptor (beta chain) sequence and its context. The CDR3 has 14 amino acids. These data come from a study of blood T cell repertoires in COVID-19. Produced via immunoSEQ multiplex PCR; TCRdb's table is partial and in-frame only. Of some 290,000 clones in the sample, 83% were seen once. The chain links TRBV21-1 to TRBJ1-1; the D call TRBD1 from the table was never checked on the DNA. TRBV21-1 is shown as a pseudogene. The TCR sequence derives from a man aged 60 to 69 who had recovered from COVID-19. Sequencing was carried out using peripheral blood. CDR3 bases: TGTGCCAGCAGCAACACAGGGCGCGACACTGAAGCTTTCTTT. It yields the protein CASSNTGRDTEAFF.